These 5 T cell receptor beta chains came from one sample sequenced in a study of blood T cell repertoires in COVID-19 (dated by TCRdb to 2019 to 2021). The library was generated by the immunoSEQ multiplex PCR assay. Imported from immuneACCESS, the table was reduced by TCRdb to in-frame sequences with V and J called. These copies leave out some clones; in studies compared against another copy, an unresolved V gene accounts for under half, and the cause of the remainder is not known. A total of 120,000 or so clones appear in this sample, over 75% of them only once. Clones ranked in the top ten supply more than 0.9% of the sample. The sample comprised peripheral blood. Source of these receptors: an elderly woman with acute or convalescent COVID-19.

The chain employs TRBV7-2 and TRBJ1-2, with TRBD1 matching 8 bases. The CDR3 length is 13 residues. Germline V gene lookup returns CDR1 SGHTA and CDR2 FQGNSA. The V gene end was trimmed by 4 bases and the J gene end by 7 bases; junction bases not matched to a gene: 5. This CDR3 reads CASSSQGGFGYTF. The CDR3 DNA reads TGTGCCAGCAGCTCACAGGGGGGGTTTGGCTACACCTTC.

The chain recombines TRBV6-2 or TRBV6-3 with TRBJ2-7, with 10 bases aligning to TRBD1. CDR1 is MNHEY, CDR2 SVGEGT, per germline. Unmatched junction bases numbered 8, after V lost 5 bases and J lost 4 bases. CDR3 length: 15 residues. The CDR3 bases are TGTGCCAGCAGTCATCGGGACAGGGGTTCGTACGAGCAGTACTTC. This encodes CASSHRDRGSYEQYF.

The chain links TRBV6-5 to TRBJ1-2; D unclear. Germline lookup yields CDR1 MNHEY and CDR2 SVGAGI. The CDR3 spans 12 residues. V dropped 6 bases and J dropped 7 bases, with 12 bases sitting between them. The chain's CDR3 is CASRFEGLGYTF. CDR3 nucleotides: TGTGCCAGCAGATTTGAGGGTCTTGGCTACACCTTC.

This sequence joins TRBV20-1 and TRBJ1-2; TRBD1 agrees at 8 bases. This CDR3 comprises 11 residues. Germline V gene lookup returns CDR1 DFQATT and CDR2 SNEGSKA (reference sequence). V lost 6 bases and J lost 10; bases outside the gene matches: 7. CDR3 nucleotide sequence: TGCAGTGCCCTTGGACAGGGAGACTACACCTTC. Translation: CSALGQGDYTF.

The V and J genes are TRBV19 and TRBJ1-5; D might be TRBD1 (6 bases). Germline CDR1 reads LNHDA; CDR2 reads SQIVND (reference sequence). The CDR3 has 18 amino acids. With 2 bases removed from V and 2 bases from J, the gap between germline ends came to 19 bases. The CDR3 region has the DNA TGTGCCAGTAGTATACTCAGGGGTAGGGGGATTGGCAATCAGCCCCAGCATTTT. Amino acid sequence: CASSILRGRGIGNQPQHF.